The T cell receptor beta chain described here comes from a study of T cell repertoires in cytomegalovirus infection. Study-level background: HLA-B-restricted CMV epitopes that are well studied were used alongside recently identified HLA-C-restricted ones. In public TCR beta signatures, there were indications of both CMV infection and matching HLA type.

Germline assignment: CDR1 MDHEN and CDR2 SYDVKM. V gave up 7 bases and J gave up 4 bases, with 18 bases separating them. CDR3 length equals 15 residues. The study, taken as a whole, reports: Of the TCR beta families, the public ones yielded a cumulative frequency that identified carriers of CMV plus the relevant HLA. CMV-specific TCR beta clonotypes restricted by HLA-C dominated the ex vivo response.

TCRdb reanalysed the reads using MiXCR and keeps one entry per CDR3 protein. The table includes about 310,000 distinct CDR3 sequences, around 25% detected once. Sample share makes this clonotype medium-sized (0.01 to 0.1%). Its antigen remains unknown. The chain carries TRBV28 and TRBJ2-3; the D gene is possibly TRBD2 (6 bases). This material consisted of cultured PBMCs, taken from culture after CMV antigen stimulation. The sequence derives from a human donor in good health (CMV status not recorded). Some clones in this sample may be carry-over from other donors' samples. The CDR3 spells CASNPAGYPPDTQYF. Written as DNA, the CDR3 is TGTGCCAGCAACCCAGCGGGCTACCCCCCAGATACGCAGTATTTT.